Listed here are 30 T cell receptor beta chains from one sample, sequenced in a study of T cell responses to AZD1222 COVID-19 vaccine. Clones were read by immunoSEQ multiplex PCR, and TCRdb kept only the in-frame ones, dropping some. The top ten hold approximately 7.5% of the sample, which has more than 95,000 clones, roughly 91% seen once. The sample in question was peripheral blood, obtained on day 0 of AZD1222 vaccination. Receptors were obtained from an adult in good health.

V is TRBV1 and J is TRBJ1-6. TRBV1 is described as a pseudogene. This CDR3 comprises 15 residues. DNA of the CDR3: TGCACCAGGGAACTTAACACATCCTATAATTCACCCCTCCACTTT. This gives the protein CTRELNTSYNSPLHF.

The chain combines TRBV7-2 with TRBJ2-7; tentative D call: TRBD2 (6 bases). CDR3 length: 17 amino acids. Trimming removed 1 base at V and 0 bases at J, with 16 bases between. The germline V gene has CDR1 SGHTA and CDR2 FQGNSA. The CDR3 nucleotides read TGTGCCAGCAGCTTAGGGCCCTTGGGGGGTTCCTCCTACGAGCAGTACTTC. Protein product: CASSLGPLGGSSYEQYF.

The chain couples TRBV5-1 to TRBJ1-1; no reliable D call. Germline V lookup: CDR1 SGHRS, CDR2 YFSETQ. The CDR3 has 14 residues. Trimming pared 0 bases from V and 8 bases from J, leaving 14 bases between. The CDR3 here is CASSLGPSAAEAFF. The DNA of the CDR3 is TGCGCCAGCAGCTTGGGACCCTCCGCTGCGGAAGCTTTCTTT.

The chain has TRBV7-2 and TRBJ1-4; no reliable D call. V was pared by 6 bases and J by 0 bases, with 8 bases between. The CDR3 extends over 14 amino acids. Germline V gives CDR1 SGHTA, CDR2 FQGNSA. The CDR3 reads CASREFATNEKLFF. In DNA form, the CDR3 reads TGTGCCAGCAGGGAATTTGCAACTAATGAAAAACTGTTTTTT.

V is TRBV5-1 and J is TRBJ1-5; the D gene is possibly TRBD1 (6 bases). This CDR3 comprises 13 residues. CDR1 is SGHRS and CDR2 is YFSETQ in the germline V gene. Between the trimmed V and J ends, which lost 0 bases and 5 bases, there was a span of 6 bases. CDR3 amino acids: CASSLDRDQPQHF. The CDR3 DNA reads TGCGCCAGCAGCTTGGACAGGGATCAGCCCCAGCATTTT.

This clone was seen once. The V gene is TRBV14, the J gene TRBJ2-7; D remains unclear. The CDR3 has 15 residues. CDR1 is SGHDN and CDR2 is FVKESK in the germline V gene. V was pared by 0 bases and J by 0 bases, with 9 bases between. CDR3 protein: CASSQEGFGSYEQYF. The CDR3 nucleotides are TGTGCCAGCAGCCAAGAGGGTTTCGGCTCCTACGAGCAGTACTTC.

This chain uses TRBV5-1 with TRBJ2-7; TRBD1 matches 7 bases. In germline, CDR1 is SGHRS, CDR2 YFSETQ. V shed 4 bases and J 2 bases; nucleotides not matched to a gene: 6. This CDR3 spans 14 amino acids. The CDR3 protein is CASSLSTGTYEQYF. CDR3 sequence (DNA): TGCGCCAGCAGCCTCTCGACAGGGACCTACGAGCAGTACTTC.

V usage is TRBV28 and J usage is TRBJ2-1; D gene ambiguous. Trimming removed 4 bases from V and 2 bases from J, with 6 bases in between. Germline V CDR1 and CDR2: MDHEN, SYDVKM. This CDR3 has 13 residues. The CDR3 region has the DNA TGTGCCAGCAGTTCGGGCGCCTACAATGAGCAGTTCTTC. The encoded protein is CASSSGAYNEQFF.

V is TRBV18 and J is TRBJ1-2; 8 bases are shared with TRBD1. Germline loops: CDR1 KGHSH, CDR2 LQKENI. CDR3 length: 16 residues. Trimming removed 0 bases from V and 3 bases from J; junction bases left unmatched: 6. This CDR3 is CASSPPMAGGHYGYTF. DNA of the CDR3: TGTGCCAGCTCACCACCGATGGCAGGGGGCCACTATGGCTACACCTTC.

The CDR3 here is CASKGRGINEKLFF. Here the CDR3 DNA reads TGTGCCAGCAAGGGCCGGGGTATTAATGAAAAACTGTTTTTT. V usage is TRBV6-6 and J usage is TRBJ1-4; D is uncertain. V lost 7 bases and J 4 bases, leaving 13 bases between the germline ends. The CDR3 runs to 14 residues. CDR1 is MNHNY and CDR2 is SVGAGI in the germline V gene (reference sequence).

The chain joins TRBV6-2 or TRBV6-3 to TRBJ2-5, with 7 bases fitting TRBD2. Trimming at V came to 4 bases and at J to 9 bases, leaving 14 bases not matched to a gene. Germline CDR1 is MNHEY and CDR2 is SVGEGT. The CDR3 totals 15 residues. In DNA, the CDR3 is TGTGCCAGCAGTTGGGGCCTAGCGGTCCTTGGGGCCCAGTACTTC. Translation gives CASSWGLAVLGAQYF.

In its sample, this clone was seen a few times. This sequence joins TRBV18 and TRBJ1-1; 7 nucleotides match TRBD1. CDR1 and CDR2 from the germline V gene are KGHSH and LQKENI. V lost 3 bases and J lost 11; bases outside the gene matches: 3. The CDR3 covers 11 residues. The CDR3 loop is CASSPDRDAFF. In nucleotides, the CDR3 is TGTGCCAGCTCACCCGACAGGGATGCTTTCTTT. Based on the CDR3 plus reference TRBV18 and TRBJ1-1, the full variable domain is NAGVMQNPRHLVRRRGQEARLRCSPMKGHSHVYWYRQLPEEGLKFMVYLQKENIIDESGMPKERFSAEFPKEGPSILRIQQVVRGDSAAYFCASSPDRDAFFGQGTRLTVV.

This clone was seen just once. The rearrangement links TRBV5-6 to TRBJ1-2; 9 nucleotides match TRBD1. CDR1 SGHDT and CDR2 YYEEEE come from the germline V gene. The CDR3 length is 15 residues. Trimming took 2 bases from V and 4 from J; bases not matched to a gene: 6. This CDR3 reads CASSLGQGRGYGYTF. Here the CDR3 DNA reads TGTGCCAGCAGCTTAGGACAGGGGCGAGGCTATGGCTACACCTTC. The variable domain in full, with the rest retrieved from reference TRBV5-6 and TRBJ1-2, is DAGVTQSPTHLIKTRGQQVTLRCSPKSGHDTVSWYQQALGQGPQFIFQYYEEEERQRGNFPDRFSGHQFPNYSSELNVNALLLGDSALYLCASSLGQGRGYGYTFGSGTRLTVV.

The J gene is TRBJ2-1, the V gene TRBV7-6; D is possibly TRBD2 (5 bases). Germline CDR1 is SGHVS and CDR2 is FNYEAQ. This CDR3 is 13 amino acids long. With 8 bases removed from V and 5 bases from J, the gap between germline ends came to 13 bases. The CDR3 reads CASQRWGDNEQFF. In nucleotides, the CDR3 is TGTGCCAGCCAGCGGTGGGGTGACAATGAGCAGTTCTTC.

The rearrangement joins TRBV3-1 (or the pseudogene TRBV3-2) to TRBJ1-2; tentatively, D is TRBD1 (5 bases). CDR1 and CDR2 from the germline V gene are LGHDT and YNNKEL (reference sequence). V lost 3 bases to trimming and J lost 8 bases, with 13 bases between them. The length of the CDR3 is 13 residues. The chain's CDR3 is CASSHLQEGGYTF. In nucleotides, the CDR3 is TGTGCCAGCAGCCATCTACAGGAGGGCGGCTACACCTTC.

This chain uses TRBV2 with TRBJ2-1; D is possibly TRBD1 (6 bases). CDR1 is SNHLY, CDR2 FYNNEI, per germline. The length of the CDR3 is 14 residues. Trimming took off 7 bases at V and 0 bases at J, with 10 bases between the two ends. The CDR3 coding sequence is TGTGCCAGCACGGGGACAAGCTCCTACAATGAGCAGTTCTTC. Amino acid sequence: CASTGTSSYNEQFF.

The CDR3 bases are TGTGCCAGCAGGCGGGGACTAGATTTCAATCAGCCCCAGCATTTT. Amino acids: CASRRGLDFNQPQHF. The rearrangement links TRBV2 to TRBJ1-5, with D possibly matching TRBD1 (5 bases). This CDR3 is 15 amino acids long. Germline V CDR1 and CDR2: SNHLY, FYNNEI. V lost 6 bases to trimming and J lost 3 bases, with 15 bases between them.

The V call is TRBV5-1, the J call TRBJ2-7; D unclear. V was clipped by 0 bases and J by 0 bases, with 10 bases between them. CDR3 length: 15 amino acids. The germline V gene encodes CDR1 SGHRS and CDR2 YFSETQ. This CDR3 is CASSLGFGDSYEQYF. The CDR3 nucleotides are TGCGCCAGCAGCTTGGGATTTGGGGACTCCTACGAGCAGTACTTC.

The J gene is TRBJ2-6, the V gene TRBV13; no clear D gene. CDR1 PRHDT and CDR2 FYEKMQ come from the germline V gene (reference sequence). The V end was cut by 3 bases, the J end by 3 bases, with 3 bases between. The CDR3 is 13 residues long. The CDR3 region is CASSFFGANVLTF. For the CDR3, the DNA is TGTGCCAGCAGCTTTTTTGGGGCCAACGTCCTGACTTTC.

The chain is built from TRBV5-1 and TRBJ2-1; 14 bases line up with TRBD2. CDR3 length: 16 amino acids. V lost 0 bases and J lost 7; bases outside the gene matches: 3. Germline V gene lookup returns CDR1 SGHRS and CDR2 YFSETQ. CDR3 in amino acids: CASSLGGTSGGNEQFF. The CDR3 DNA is TGCGCCAGCAGCTTGGGCGGGACTAGCGGGGGAAATGAGCAGTTCTTC.

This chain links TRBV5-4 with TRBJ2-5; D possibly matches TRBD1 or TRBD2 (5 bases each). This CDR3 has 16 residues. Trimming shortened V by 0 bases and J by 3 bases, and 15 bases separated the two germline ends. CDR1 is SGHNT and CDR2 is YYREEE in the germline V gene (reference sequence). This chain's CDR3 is CASSLALGALKETQYF. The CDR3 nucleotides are TGTGCCAGCAGCTTGGCCCTCGGGGCACTAAAAGAGACCCAGTACTTC.

The chain's CDR3 is CASSTIDERVLYGYTF. CDR3 nucleotide sequence: TGTGCCAGTAGTACCATTGACGAGAGGGTCCTCTATGGCTACACCTTC. This chain uses TRBV19 with TRBJ1-2; D not certain. This CDR3 contains 16 residues. The germline CDR1 and CDR2 sequences are LNHDA and SQIVND (reference sequence). Deletions cut 4 bases from V and 4 bases from J, with 19 bases between. Variable domain in full (rest from reference TRBV19 and TRBJ1-2): DGGITQSPKYLFRKEGQNVTLSCEQNLNHDAMYWYRQDPGQGLRLIYYSQIVNDFQKGDIAEGYSVSREKKESFPLTVTSAQKNPTAFYLCASSTIDERVLYGYTFGSGTRLTVV.

The CDR3 loop is CASTNGPSGSIYEQYF. CDR3 DNA: TGTGCCAGTACCAATGGGCCTAGCGGGAGTATATACGAGCAGTACTTC. This chain uses TRBV19 with TRBJ2-7; 10 positions agree with TRBD2. The CDR3 runs 16 residues. The V gene end was trimmed by 7 bases and the J gene end by 4 bases; junction bases not matched to a gene: 13. CDR1 is LNHDA and CDR2 is SQIVND in the germline V gene (reference sequence).

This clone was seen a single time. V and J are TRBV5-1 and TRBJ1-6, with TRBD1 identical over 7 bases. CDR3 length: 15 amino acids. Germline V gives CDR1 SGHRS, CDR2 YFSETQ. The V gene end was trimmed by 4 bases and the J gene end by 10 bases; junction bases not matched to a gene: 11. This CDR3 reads CASSAQTGFDSPLHF. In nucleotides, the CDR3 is TGCGCCAGCAGCGCGCAGACAGGGTTCGACTCACCCCTCCACTTT.

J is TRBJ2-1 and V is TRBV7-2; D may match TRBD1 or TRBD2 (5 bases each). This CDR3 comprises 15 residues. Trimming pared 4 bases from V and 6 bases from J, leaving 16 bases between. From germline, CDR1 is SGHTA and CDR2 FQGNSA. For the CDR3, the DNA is TGTGCCAGCAGCTCTATCGCCGGGGCACGCAATGAGCAGTTCTTC. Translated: CASSSIAGARNEQFF.

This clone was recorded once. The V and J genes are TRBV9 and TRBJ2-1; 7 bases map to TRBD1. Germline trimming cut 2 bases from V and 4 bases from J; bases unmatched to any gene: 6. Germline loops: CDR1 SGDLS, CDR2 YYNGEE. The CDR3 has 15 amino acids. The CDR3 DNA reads TGTGCCAGCAGCGTCGCAGGGGGACAGTACAATGAGCAGTTCTTC. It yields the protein CASSVAGGQYNEQFF. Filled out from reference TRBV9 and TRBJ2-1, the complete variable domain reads DSGVTQTPKHLITATGQRVTLRCSPRSGDLSVYWYQQSLDQGLQFLIQYYNGEERAKGNILERFSAQQFPDLHSELNLSSLELGDSALYFCASSVAGGQYNEQFFGPGTRLTVL.

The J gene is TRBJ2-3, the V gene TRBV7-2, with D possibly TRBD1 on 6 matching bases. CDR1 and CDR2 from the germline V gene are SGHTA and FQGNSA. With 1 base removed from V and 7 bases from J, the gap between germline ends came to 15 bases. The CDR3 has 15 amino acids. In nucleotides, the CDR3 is TGTGCCAGCAGCTTAGACGGACAGAAACACAATACGCAGTATTTT. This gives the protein CASSLDGQKHNTQYF.

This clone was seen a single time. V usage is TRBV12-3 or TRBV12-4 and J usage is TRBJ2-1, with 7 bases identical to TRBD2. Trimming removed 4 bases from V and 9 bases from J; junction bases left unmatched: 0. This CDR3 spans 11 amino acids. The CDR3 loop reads CASSWGGEQFF. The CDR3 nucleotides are TGTGCCAGCAGTTGGGGGGGTGAGCAGTTCTTC.

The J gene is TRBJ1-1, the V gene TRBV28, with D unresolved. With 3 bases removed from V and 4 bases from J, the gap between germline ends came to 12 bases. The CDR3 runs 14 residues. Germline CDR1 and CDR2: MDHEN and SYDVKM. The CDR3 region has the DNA TGTGCCAGCAGTTTGTCCGGGGTTTCCACTGAAGCTTTCTTT. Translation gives CASSLSGVSTEAFF.

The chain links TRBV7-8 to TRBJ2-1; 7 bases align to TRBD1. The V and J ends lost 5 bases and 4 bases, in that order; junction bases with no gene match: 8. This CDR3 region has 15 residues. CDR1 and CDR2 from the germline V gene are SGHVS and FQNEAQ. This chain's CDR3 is CASSRRQGPYNEQFF. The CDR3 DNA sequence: TGTGCCAGCAGCCGTCGACAGGGACCTTACAATGAGCAGTTCTTC.